These T cell receptor beta chains were read from a single sample in a study of CD8+ T cells in alopecia areata. This table comes from immunoSEQ multiplex PCR, and its TCRdb copy is limited to in-frame clones, with some not included. The sample records 150,000 or so clones, roughly 61% being singletons. This specimen was CD4+ T cells sorted from blood, taken at week 0. These receptors originate from a human donor with alopecia areata. Both conserved end residues are part of each CDR3. A D gene is named only where the DNA matches it firmly. Only part of the rows carry a size: once, few, many, or a class if the clone is expanded.

>.|TRBV4-2|TRBD1|TRBJ1-2
TGTGCCAGCAGCCCCCGGACAGGGGGAGGCTACACCTTC
CASSPRTGGGYTF
>.|TRBV7-2|.|TRBJ1-2
TGTGCCAGCAGCTTAGCTAGGTCCTATGGCTACACCTTC
CASSLARSYGYTF
>.|TRBV7-2|.|TRBJ2-3
TGTGCCAGCAGCTTAGCGCTTCAATCGGATCGCACAGATACGCAGTATTTT
CASSLALQSDRTDTQYF
>.|TRBV27|TRBD2|TRBJ2-4
TGTGCCAGCAGCCCGGGACTAGCGGGGGCCAAAAACATTCAGTACTTC
CASSPGLAGAKNIQYF
>.|TRBV7-2|.|TRBJ2-3
TGTGCCAGCAGCTTAGAACCGCATACGCAGTATTTT
CASSLEPHTQYF
>.|TRBV5-1|.|TRBJ1-5
TGCGCCAGCAGCTTGAGTGGGGGGCAAAGCAATCAGCCCCAGCATTTT
CASSLSGGQSNQPQHF
>few|TRBV30|.|TRBJ1-5
TGTGCCTGGAGTGTGCGTAGCAATCAGCCCCAGCATTTT
CAWSVRSNQPQHF
>.|TRBV6-5|.|TRBJ2-7
TGTGCCAGCAGTTACTCGGAGGGGACGATGGACGAGCAGTACTTC
CASSYSEGTMDEQYF
>few|TRBV29-1|.|TRBJ1-1
TGCAGCGCTGGCCATCGGATGTCCATAGGGAACACTGAAGCTTTCTTT
CSAGHRMSIGNTEAFF
>few|TRBV6-5|.|TRBJ2-5
TGTGCCAGCTCAGGGGTGTTTGGGACCCAGTACTTC
CASSGVFGTQYF
>few|TRBV7-9|.|TRBJ1-6
TGTGCCAGCAGCTTAGAACAAGATTCACCCCTCCACTTT
CASSLEQDSPLHF
>.|TRBV11-2|.|TRBJ1-6
TGTGCCAGCAGCTTAGGGGGGCGGTCCTATAATTCACCCCTCCACTTT
CASSLGGRSYNSPLHF
>.|TRBV7-9|TRBD1|TRBJ1-1
TGTGCCAGCAGCCCCTACGGGCACAGGGGGCAGGGTGAAGCTTTCTTT
CASSPYGHRGQGEAFF
>.|TRBV6-1|.|TRBJ2-7
TGTGCCAGCAGGAAGATGGACAACTCCTACGAGCAGTACTTC
CASRKMDNSYEQYF
>.|TRBV30|TRBD2|TRBJ2-7
TGTGCCTGGAAACGGGGGGGCTCCTACGAGCAGTACTTC
CAWKRGGSYEQYF
>.|TRBV20-1|.|TRBJ2-7
TGCAGTGCTAGAGCCGGGTATGAGCAGTACTTC
CSARAGYEQYF
>.|TRBV30|.|TRBJ2-3
TGTGCCTGGAGTAGCGTTTCGGATACGCAGTATTTT
CAWSSVSDTQYF
>.|TRBV29-1|.|TRBJ1-1
TGCAGCGTTGAAGGGGGTTCCTACATGAACACTGAAGCTTTCTTT
CSVEGGSYMNTEAFF
>.|TRBV5-1|.|TRBJ2-4
TGCGCCAGCAGCTCCGGGGACGTAGCCAAAAACATTCAGTACTTC
CASSSGDVAKNIQYF
>.|TRBV6-5|.|TRBJ2-5
TGTGCCAGCAGTTCCCTTAGGGGGACGGAGACCCAGTACTTC
CASSSLRGTETQYF
>.|TRBV18|.|TRBJ2-2
TGTGCCAGCTCACCAGAGAAGAACACCGGGGAGCTGTTTTTT
CASSPEKNTGELFF
>.|TRBV4-2|.|TRBJ2-5
TGTGCCAGCAGCCAAGGGGGTGTTGAGACCCAGTACTTC
CASSQGGVETQYF
>.|TRBV9|.|TRBJ2-5
TGTGCCAGCAGCGTAGGTAGCGTCCCTCAAGAGACCCAGTACTTC
CASSVGSVPQETQYF
>.|TRBV5-1|TRBD2|TRBJ2-3
TGCGCCAGCAGCCCTATAGCGGGGAGCACAGATACGCAGTATTTT
CASSPIAGSTDTQYF
>.|TRBV7-2|TRBD1|TRBJ2-4
TGTGCCAGCAGCTTATCAGGGGGCGTCAAAAACATTCAGTACTTC
CASSLSGGVKNIQYF
>.|TRBV30|.|TRBJ2-1
TGTGCCTGGAGGGGCCTCACTCCCTACAATGAGCAGTTCTTC
CAWRGLTPYNEQFF
>.|TRBV30|.|TRBJ1-4
TGTGCCTGGACTCCGGACACCATAGCCCATAATGAAAAACTGTTTTTT
CAWTPDTIAHNEKLFF
>.|TRBV5-1|.|TRBJ2-5
TGCGCCAGCAGCTTCACAGAGAAAGAGACCCAGTACTTC
CASSFTEKETQYF
>.|TRBV7-2|.|TRBJ2-1
TGTGCCAGCAGCCCTCACACGACCTCCGATGAGCAGTTCTTC
CASSPHTTSDEQFF
>few|TRBV4-3|.|TRBJ2-1
TGCGCCAGCAGCCAAGTGGGACGCGATGAGCAGTTCTTC
CASSQVGRDEQFF
>few|TRBV29-1|.|TRBJ1-2
TGCAGCGTTGAAGGGGGGCGGCTTCAAGCCTATGGCTACACCTTC
CSVEGGRLQAYGYTF
>.|TRBV6-1|TRBD2|TRBJ2-5
TGTGCCAGCAGTCAGAGACTAGCGGGGGAGGAGACCCAGTACTTC
CASSQRLAGEETQYF
>few|TRBV28|.|TRBJ1-1
TGTGCCAGCAGTTCTCAGTTCATGAACACTGAAGCTTTCTTT
CASSSQFMNTEAFF
>few|TRBV4-1|.|TRBJ2-7
TGCGCCAGCAGCCAAGGAGTAGGTCTTACGTACTTC
CASSQGVGLTYF
>many|TRBV6-6|.|TRBJ2-1
TGTGCCAGCACGAAGAGACCTAACAATGAGCAGTTCTTC
CASTKRPNNEQFF
>.|TRBV2|.|TRBJ1-1
TGTGCCAGCAGTGTTCGTCCGTCTTTTGGCTCAGCGAACACTGAAGCTTTCTTT
CASSVRPSFGSANTEAFF
>.|TRBV11-2|.|TRBJ2-5
TGTGCCAGCAGCTTAGTGCAGACCCAGTACTTC
CASSLVQTQYF
>.|TRBV11-2|TRBD1|TRBJ2-5
TGTGCCAGCAGCTTACCAACAGGGGGCCCGGAGACCCAGTACTTC
CASSLPTGGPETQYF
>.|TRBV30|TRBD1|TRBJ2-5
TGTGCCTGGGAAAGGGACAGACAAGAGACCCAGTACTTC
CAWERDRQETQYF
>.|TRBV25-1|.|TRBJ1-5
TGTGCCAGCAGTGTTCAACCGACAGAGATCAATCAGCCCCAGCATTTT
CASSVQPTEINQPQHF
>.|TRBV4-3|.|TRBJ2-4
TGCGCCAGCAGCCAAGATGTTCCGGGGGTTGCAGTCAAAAACATTCAGTACTTC
CASSQDVPGVAVKNIQYF
>once|TRBV5-8|.|TRBJ2-3
TGTGCCAGCAGCCTTGCGGCAGCGGCTAGCACAGATACGCAGTATTTT
CASSLAAAASTDTQYF
>.|TRBV29-1|.|TRBJ1-1
TGCAGCGCCCACCGGGACTCCCTGAACACTGAAGCTTTCTTT
CSAHRDSLNTEAFF
>.|TRBV18|.|TRBJ2-5
TGTGCCAGCTCACCATTTGATTCGGAGACCCAGTACTTC
CASSPFDSETQYF
>.|TRBV5-6|TRBD2|TRBJ2-3
TGTGCCAGCAGCTTCTACCTAGCGGGGGATACGCAGTATTTT
CASSFYLAGDTQYF
>.|TRBV5-1|.|TRBJ2-5
TGCGCCAGCAGTTCCGGGCAAGAGACCCAGTACTTC
CASSSGQETQYF
>.|TRBV18|.|TRBJ2-7
TGTGCCAGCTCACCCGGGTCTTCTGCCCTTTACGAGCAGTACTTC
CASSPGSSALYEQYF
>.|TRBV23-1|.|TRBJ1-6
TGCGCCAGCAGTCAACCCGTGACAGAGGCTTCACCCCTCCACTTT
CASSQPVTEASPLHF
>.|TRBV5-1|.|TRBJ2-5
TGCGCCAGCAGCTTGAGAGAGACCCAGTACTTC
CASSLRETQYF
>.|TRBV6-4|TRBD2|TRBJ2-7
TGTGCCAGCAGTGACGAAGCGGGGGGCTACGAGCAGTACTTC
CASSDEAGGYEQYF
>once|TRBV30|.|TRBJ1-5
TGTGCCTGGAGTGGGAAAAGCAATCAGCCCCAGCATTTT
CAWSGKSNQPQHF
>.|TRBV29-1|TRBD2|TRBJ2-7
TGCAGCGTTGATACTAGCGGCGGGGAGCAGTACTTC
CSVDTSGGEQYF
>.|TRBV29-1|.|TRBJ2-2
TGCAGCGTTCTCGGTTCCACCGGGGAGCTGTTTTTT
CSVLGSTGELFF